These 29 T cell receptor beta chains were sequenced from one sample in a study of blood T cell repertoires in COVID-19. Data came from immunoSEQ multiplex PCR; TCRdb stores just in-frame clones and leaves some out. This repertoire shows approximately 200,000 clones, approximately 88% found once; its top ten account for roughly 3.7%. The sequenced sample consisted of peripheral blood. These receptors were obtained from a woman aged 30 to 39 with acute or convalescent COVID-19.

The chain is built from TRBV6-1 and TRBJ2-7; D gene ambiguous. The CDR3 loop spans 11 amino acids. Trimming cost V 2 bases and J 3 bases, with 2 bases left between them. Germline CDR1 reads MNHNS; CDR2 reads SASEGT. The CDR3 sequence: CASSELYEQYF. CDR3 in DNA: TGTGCCAGCAGTGAACTCTACGAGCAGTACTTC.

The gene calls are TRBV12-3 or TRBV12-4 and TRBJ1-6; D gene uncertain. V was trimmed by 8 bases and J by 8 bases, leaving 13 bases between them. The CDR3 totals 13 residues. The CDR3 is CASGNVAYSPLHF. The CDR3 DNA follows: TGTGCCAGCGGAAATGTAGCATATTCACCCCTCCACTTT.

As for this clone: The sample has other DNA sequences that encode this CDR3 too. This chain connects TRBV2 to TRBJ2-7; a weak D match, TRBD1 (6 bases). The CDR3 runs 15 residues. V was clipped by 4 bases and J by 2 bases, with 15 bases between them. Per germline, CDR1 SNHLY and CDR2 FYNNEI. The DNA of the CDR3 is TGTGCCAGCAGTGGTCAAGGGGGTCTGACCTACGAGCAGTACTTC. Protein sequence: CASSGQGGLTYEQYF.

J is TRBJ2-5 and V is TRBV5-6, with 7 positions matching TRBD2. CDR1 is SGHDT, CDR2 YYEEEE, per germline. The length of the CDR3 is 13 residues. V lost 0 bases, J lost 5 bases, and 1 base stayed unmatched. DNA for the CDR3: TGTGCCAGCAGCTTGGGCGGGGGTGAGACCCAGTACTTC. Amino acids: CASSLGGGETQYF.

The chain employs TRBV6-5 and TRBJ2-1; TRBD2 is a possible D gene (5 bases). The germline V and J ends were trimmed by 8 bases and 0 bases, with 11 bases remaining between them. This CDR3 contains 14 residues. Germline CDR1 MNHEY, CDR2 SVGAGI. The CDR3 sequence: CASGSGSSYNEQFF. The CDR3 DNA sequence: TGTGCCAGCGGTAGTGGGAGCTCCTACAATGAGCAGTTCTTC.

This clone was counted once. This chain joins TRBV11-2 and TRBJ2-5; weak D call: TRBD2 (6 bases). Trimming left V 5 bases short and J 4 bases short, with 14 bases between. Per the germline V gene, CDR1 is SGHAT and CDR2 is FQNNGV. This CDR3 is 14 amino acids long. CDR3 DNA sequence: TGTGCCAGCAGCGCCAGTGGGGGGAGAGAGACCCAGTACTTC. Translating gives CASSASGGRETQYF.

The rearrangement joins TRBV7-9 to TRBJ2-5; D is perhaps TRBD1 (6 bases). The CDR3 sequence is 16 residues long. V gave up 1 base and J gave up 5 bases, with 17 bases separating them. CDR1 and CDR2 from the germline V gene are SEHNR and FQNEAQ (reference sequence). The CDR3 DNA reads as TGTGCCAGCAGCTTAGGGGACACAGGATCGGGTGAGACCCAGTACTTC. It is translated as CASSLGDTGSGETQYF.

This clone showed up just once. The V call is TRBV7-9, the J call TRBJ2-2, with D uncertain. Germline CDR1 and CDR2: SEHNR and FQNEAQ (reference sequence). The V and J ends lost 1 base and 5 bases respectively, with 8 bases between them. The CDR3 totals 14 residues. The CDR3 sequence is CASSLGLETGELFF. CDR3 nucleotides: TGTGCCAGCAGCTTAGGACTCGAGACCGGGGAGCTGTTTTTT.

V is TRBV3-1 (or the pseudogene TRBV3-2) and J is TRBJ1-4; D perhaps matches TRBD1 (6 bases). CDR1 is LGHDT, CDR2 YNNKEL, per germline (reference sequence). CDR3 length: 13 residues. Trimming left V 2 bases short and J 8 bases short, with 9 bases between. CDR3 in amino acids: CASSQQGWEKLFF. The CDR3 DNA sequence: TGTGCCAGCAGCCAACAGGGGTGGGAAAAACTGTTTTTT.

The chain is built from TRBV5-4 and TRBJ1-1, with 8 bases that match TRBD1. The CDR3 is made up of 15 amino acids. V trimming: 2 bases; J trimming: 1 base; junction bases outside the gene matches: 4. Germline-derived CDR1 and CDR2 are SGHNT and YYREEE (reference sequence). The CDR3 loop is CASSLGQGGNTEAFF. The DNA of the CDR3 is TGTGCCAGCAGCTTAGGACAGGGCGGGAACACTGAAGCTTTCTTT.

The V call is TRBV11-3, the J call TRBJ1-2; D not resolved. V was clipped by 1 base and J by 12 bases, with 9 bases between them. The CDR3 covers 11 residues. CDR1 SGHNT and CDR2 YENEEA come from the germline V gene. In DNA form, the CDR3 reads TGTGCCAGCAGCTTAGGCCCACACCACACCTTC. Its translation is CASSLGPHHTF. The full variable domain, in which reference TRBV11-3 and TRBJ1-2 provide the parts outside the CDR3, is EAGVVQSPRYKIIEKKQPVAFWCNPISGHNTLYWYLQNLGQGPELLIRYENEEAVDDSQLPKDRFSAERLKGVDSTLKIQPAELGDSAVYLCASSLGPHHTFGSGTRLTVV.

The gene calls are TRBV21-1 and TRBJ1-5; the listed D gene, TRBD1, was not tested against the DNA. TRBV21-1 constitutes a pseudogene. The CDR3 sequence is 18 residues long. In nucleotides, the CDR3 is TGTGCCAGCAGCAAGACCCTTTACGGGACAGGCGCGGGTCAGCCCCAGCATTTT. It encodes CASSKTLYGTGAGQPQHF.

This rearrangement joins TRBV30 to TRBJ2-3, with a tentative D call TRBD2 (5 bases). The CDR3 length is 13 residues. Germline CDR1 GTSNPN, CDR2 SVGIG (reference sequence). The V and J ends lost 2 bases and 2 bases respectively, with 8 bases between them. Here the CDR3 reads CAWSTRSTDTQYF. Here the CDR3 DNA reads TGTGCCTGGAGTACTAGGTCCACAGATACGCAGTATTTT.

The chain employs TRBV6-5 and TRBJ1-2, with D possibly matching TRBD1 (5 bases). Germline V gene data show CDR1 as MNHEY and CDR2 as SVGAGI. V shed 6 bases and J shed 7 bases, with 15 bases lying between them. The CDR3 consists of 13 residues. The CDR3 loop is CASSHRTLFGYTF. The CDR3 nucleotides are TGTGCCAGCAGCCACCGGACATTGTTTGGCTACACCTTC.

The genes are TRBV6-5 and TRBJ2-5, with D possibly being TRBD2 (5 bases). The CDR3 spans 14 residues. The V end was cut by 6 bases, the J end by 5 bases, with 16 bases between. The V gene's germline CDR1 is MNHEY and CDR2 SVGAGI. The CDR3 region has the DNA TGTGCCAGCAGGTCATCCTTTGAGCGGGAGACCCAGTACTTC. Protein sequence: CASRSSFERETQYF.

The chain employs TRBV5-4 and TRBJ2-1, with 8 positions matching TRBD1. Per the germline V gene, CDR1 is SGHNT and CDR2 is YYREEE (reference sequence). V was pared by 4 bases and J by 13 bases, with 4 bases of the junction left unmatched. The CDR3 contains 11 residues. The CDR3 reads CASSAGTGQFF. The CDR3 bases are TGTGCCAGCAGCGCCGGGACAGGCCAGTTCTTC.

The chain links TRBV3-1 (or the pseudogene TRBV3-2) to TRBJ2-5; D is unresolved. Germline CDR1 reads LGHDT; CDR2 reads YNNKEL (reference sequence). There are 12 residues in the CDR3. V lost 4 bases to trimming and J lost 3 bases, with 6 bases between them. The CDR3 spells CASSLVKETQYF. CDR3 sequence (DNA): TGTGCCAGCAGCCTTGTCAAAGAGACCCAGTACTTC.

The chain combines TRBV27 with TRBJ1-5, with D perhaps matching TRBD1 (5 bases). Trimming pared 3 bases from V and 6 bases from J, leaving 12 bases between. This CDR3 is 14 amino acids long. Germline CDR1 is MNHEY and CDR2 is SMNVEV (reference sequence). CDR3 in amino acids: CASSFGGYGQPQHF. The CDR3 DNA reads TGTGCCAGCAGTTTCGGGGGATACGGTCAGCCCCAGCATTTT.

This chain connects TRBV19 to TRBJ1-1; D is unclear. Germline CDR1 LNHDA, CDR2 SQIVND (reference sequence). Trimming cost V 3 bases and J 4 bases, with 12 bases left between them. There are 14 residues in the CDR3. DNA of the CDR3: TGTGCCAGTAGTATGGGCTGGGGAGGCACTGAAGCTTTCTTT. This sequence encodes CASSMGWGGTEAFF. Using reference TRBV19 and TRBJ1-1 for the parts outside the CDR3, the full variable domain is DGGITQSPKYLFRKEGQNVTLSCEQNLNHDAMYWYRQDPGQGLRLIYYSQIVNDFQKGDIAEGYSVSREKKESFPLTVTSAQKNPTAFYLCASSMGWGGTEAFFGQGTRLTVV.

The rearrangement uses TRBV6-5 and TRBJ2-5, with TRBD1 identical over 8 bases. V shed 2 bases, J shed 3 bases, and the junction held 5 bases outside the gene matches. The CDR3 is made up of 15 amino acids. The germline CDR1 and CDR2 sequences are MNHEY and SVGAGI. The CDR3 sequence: CASSYRGQAKETQYF. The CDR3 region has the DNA TGTGCCAGCAGTTACAGGGGACAGGCGAAAGAGACCCAGTACTTC.

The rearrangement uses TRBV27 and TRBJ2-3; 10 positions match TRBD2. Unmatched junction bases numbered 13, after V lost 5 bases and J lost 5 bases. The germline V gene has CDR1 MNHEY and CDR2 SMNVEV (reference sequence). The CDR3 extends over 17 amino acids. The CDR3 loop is CASSPPGLAAVIDTQYF. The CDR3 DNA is TGTGCCAGCAGTCCGCCCGGACTAGCGGCCGTCATAGATACGCAGTATTTT.

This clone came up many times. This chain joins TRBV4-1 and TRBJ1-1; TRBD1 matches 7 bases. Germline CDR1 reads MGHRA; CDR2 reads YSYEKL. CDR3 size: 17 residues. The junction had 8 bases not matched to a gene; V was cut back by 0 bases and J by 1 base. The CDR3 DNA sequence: TGCGCCAGCAGCCAAGAATTAGAGGGGGCGGCGAACACTGAAGCTTTCTTT. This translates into CASSQELEGAANTEAFF.

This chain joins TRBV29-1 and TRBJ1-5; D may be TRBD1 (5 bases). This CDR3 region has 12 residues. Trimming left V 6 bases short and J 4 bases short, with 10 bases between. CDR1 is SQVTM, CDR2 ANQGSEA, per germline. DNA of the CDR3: TGCAGCGTGGGGGGTTATAATCAGCCCCAGCATTTT. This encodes CSVGGYNQPQHF.

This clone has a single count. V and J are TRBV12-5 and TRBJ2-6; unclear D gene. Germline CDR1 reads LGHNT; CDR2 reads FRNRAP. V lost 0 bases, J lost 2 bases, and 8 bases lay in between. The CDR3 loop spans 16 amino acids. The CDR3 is CASGLVSGTGANVLTF. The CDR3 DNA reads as TGTGCTAGTGGTTTGGTATCAGGAACTGGGGCCAACGTCCTGACTTTC.

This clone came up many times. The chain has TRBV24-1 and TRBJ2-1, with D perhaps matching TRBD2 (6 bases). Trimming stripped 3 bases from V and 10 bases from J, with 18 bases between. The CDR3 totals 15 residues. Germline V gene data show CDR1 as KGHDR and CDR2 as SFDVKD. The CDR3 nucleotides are TGTGCCACCAGTGATCCCGGGACCCCCAGCGGGGAGCAGTTCTTC. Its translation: CATSDPGTPSGEQFF.

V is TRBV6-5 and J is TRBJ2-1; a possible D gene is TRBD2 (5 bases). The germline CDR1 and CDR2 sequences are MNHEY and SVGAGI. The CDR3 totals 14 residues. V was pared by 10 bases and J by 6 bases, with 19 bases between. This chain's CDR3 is CAIRRRGQSNEQFF. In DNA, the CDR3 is TGTGCCATACGTCGCCGGGGTCAGTCCAATGAGCAGTTCTTC.

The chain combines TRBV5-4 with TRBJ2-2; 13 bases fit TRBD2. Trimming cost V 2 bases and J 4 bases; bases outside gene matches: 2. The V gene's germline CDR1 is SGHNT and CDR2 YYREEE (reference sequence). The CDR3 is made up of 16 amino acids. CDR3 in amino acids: CASSLLAGGRTGELFF. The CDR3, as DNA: TGTGCCAGCAGCTTACTAGCGGGAGGGCGCACCGGGGAGCTGTTTTTT.

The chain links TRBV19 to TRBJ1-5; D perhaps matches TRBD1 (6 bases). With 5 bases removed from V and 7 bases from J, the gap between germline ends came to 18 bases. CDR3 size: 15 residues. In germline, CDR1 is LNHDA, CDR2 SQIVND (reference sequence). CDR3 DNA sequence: TGTGCCAGTAGTCCTATCAGGGGAGACCGACAGCCCCAGCATTTT. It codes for CASSPIRGDRQPQHF.

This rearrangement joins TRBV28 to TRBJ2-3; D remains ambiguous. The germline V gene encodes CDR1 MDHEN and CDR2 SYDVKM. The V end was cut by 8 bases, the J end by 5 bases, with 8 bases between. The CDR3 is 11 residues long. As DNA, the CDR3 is TGTGCCAGCCGCTATGGAGATACGCAGTATTTT. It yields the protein CASRYGDTQYF. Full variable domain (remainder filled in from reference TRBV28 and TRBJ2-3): DVKVTQSSRYLVKRTGEKVFLECVQDMDHENMFWYRQDPGLGLRLIYFSYDVKMKEKGDIPEGYSVSREKKERFSLILESASTNQTSMYLCASRYGDTQYFGPGTRLTVL.